The entry that follows covers one T cell receptor beta chain sequence. The data belong to a study of response to subunit inactivated influenza vaccine. V dropped 3 bases and J dropped 4; count of bases not matched to a gene: 11. This CDR3 is built from 16 residues. CDR1 MGHDK and CDR2 SYGVNS come from the germline V gene. MiXCR was run by TCRdb on the RT-PCR reads, yielding one entry per CDR3 protein. The sample consists of approximately 500,000 distinct CDR3 sequences, less than 25% of them appearing once. These data also featured in a second study, about T cells expressing NK-cell markers. As that study records: TCR beta libraries carry UMIs added by 5'RACE template switching. The eight sequenced donors comprised seven who were HCMV-seropositive and one who was seronegative. A handful of donors likewise had their CD3+CD56-NKG2C+ fraction led by these clonotypes. Specificity for HCMV among expanded NKG2C+ T cell clones was not established.

The V gene is TRBV25-1, the J gene TRBJ1-2, with 7 bases fitting TRBD1. This TCR was sampled from a man in his fifties who received an inactivated influenza vaccine. Source: CD4+ T cells sorted from PBMCs, taken 11 to 12 days after vaccination. The CDR3 DNA reads as TGTGCCAGCAGTGACCCCGCGACAGGGTCGGCCTATGGCTACACCTTC. Translated: CASSDPATGSAYGYTF.